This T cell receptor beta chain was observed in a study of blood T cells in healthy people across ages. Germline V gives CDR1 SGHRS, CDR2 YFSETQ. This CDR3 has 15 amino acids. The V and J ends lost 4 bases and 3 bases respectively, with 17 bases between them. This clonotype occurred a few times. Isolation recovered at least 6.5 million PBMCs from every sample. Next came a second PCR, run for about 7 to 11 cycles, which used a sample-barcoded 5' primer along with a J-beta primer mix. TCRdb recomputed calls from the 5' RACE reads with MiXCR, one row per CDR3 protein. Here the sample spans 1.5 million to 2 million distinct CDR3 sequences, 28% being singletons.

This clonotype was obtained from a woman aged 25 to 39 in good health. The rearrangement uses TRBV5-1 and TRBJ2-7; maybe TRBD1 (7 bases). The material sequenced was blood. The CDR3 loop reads CASSGGTARRYEQYF. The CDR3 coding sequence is TGCGCCAGCAGCGGGGGGACAGCACGACGCTACGAGCAGTACTTC. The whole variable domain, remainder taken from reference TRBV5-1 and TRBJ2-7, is KAGVTQTPRYLIKTRGQQVTLSCSPISGHRSVSWYQQTPGQGLQFLFEYFSETQRNKGNFPGRFSGRQFSNSRSEMNVSTLELGDSALYLCASSGGTARRYEQYFGPGTRLTVT.